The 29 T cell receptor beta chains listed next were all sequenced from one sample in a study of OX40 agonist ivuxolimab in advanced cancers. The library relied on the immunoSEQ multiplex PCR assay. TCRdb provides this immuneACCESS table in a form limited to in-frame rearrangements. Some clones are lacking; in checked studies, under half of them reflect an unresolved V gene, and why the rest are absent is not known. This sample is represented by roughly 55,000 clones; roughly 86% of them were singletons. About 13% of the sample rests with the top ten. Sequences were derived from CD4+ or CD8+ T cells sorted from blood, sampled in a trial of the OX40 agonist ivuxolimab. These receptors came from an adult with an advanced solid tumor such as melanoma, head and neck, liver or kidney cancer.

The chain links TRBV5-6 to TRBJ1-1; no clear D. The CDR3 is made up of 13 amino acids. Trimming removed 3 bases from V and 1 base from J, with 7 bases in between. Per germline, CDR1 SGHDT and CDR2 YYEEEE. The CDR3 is CASSSTQNTEAFF. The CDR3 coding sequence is TGTGCCAGCAGCTCGACCCAGAACACTGAAGCTTTCTTT.

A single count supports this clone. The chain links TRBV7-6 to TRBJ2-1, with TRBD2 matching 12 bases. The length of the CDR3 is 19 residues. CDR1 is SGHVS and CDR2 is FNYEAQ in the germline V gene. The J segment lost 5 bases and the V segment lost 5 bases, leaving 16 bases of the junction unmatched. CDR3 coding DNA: TGTGCCAGCAGCCAACCTACTAGCGGGGGGCCACCCCGCGACAATGAGCAGTTCTTC. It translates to CASSQPTSGGPPRDNEQFF.

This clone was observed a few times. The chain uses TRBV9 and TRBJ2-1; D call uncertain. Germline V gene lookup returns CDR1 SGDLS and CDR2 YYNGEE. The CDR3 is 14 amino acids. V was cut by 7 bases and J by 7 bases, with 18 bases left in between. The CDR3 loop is CASEAGQTRNEQFF. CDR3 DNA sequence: TGTGCCAGCGAAGCAGGCCAAACCAGGAATGAGCAGTTCTTC.

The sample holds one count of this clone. CDR3 nucleotide sequence: TGTGCCAGCAGCCTATTGGGAACAGGAACCTACGAGCAGTACTTC. This codes for CASSLLGTGTYEQYF. The rearrangement joins TRBV13 to TRBJ2-7; D perhaps matches TRBD1 (5 bases). Trimming removed 5 bases at V and 2 bases at J, with 16 bases between. The CDR3 runs to 15 residues. Germline V gene data show CDR1 as PRHDT and CDR2 as FYEKMQ (reference sequence).

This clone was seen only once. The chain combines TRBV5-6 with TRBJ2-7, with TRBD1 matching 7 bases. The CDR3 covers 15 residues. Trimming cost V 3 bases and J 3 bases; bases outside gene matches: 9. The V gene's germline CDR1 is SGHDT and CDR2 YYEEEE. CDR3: CASSSAGTELYEQYF. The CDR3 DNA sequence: TGTGCCAGCAGCTCGGCCGGGACAGAGCTCTACGAGCAGTACTTC.

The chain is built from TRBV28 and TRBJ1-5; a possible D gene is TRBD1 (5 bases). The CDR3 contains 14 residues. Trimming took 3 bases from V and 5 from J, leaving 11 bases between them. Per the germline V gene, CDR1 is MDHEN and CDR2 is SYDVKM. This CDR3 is CASSFREGDQPQHF. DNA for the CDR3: TGTGCCAGCAGTTTCAGGGAGGGAGATCAGCCCCAGCATTTT.

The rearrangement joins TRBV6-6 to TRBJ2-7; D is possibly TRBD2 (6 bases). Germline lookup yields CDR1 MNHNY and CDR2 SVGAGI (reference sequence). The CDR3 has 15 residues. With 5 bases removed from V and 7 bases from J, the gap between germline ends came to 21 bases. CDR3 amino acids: CASSGLVGGGGEQYF. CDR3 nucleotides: TGTGCCAGCAGTGGTTTAGTGGGGGGAGGTGGGGAGCAGTACTTC.

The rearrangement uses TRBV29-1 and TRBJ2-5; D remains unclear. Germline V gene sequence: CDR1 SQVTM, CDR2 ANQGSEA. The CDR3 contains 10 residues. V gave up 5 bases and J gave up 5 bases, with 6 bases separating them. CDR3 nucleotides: TGCAGCGTTCCCGCGGAGACCCAGTACTTC. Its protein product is CSVPAETQYF.

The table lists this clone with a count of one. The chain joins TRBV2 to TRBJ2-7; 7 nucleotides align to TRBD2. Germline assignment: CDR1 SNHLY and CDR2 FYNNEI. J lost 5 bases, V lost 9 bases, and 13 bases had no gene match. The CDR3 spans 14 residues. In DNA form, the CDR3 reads TGTGCCAGTTCCTCCGTGGAGCGGGGCCACGAGCAGTACTTC. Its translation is CASSSVERGHEQYF.

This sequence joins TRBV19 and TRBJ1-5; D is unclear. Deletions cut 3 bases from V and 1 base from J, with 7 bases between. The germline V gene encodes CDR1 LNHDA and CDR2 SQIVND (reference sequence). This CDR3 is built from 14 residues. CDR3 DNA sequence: TGTGCCAGTAGTATTCGGCAGAGCAATCAGCCCCAGCATTTT. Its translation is CASSIRQSNQPQHF.

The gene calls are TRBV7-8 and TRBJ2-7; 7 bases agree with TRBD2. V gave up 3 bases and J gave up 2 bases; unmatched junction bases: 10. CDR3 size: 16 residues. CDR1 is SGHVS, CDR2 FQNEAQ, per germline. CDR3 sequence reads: CASSFGLVGGTYEQYF. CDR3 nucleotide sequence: TGTGCCAGCAGCTTTGGACTAGTGGGGGGAACCTACGAGCAGTACTTC.

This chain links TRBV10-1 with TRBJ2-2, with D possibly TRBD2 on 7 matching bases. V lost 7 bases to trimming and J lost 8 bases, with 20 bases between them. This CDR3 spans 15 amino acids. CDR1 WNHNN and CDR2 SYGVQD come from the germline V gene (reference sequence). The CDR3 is CASNPGGSDEGELFF. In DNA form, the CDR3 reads TGCGCCAGCAATCCGGGGGGCAGCGACGAGGGGGAGCTGTTTTTT.

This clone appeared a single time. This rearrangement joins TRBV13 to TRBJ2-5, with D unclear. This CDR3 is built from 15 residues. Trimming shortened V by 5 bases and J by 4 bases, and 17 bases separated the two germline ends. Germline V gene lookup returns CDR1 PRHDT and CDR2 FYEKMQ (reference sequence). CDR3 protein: CASSPHGPTGETQYF. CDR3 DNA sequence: TGTGCCAGCAGCCCGCACGGCCCCACGGGAGAGACCCAGTACTTC. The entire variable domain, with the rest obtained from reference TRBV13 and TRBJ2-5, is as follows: AAGVIQSPRHLIKEKRETATLKCYPIPRHDTVYWYQQGPGQDPQFLISFYEKMQSDKGSIPDRFSAQQFSDYHSELNMSSLELGDSALYFCASSPHGPTGETQYFGPGTRLLVL.

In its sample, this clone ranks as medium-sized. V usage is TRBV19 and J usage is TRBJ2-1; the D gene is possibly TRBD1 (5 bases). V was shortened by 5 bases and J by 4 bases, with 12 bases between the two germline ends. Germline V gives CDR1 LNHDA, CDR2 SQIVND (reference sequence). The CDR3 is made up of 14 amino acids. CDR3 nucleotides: TGTGCCAGTAGTCCCTGGACACATTACAATGAGCAGTTCTTC. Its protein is CASSPWTHYNEQFF.

The CDR3 coding sequence is TGCGCCAGCAGCCCCCTCCAGTGGGGGGGCCGAGAGACGCAAGAGACCCAGTACTTC. Its protein is CASSPLQWGGRETQETQYF. The chain recombines TRBV5-1 with TRBJ2-5; D might be TRBD2 (7 bases). The CDR3 is 19 amino acids. Between the trimmed V and J ends, which lost 4 bases and 2 bases, there was a span of 27 bases. Per germline, CDR1 SGHRS and CDR2 YFSETQ.

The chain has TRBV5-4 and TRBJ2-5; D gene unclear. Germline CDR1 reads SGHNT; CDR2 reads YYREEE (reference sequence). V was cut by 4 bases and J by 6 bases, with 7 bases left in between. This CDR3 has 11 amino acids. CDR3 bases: TGTGCCAGCAGCACCGACCAGACCCAGTACTTC. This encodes CASSTDQTQYF.

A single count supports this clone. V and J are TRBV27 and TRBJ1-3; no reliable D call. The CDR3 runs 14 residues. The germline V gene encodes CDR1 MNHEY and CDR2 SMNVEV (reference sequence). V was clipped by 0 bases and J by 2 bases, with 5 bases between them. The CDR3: CASSLSRAGNTIYF. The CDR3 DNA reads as TGTGCCAGCAGTTTATCGCGTGCTGGAAACACCATATATTTT.

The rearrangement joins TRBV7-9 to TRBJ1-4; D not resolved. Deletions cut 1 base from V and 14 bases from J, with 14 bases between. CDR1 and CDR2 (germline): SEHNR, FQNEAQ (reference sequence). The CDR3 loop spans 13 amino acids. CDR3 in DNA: TGTGCCAGCAGCTTAGGTGTTTCGGAGGGCCTGTTTTTT. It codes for CASSLGVSEGLFF.

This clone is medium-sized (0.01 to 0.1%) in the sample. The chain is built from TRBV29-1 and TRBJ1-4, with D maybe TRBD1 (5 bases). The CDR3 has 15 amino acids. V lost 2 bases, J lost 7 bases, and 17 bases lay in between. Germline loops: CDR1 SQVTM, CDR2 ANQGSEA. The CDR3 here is CSVEIWGTAGEKLFF. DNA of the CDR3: TGCAGCGTTGAAATCTGGGGGACGGCGGGTGAAAAACTGTTTTTT.

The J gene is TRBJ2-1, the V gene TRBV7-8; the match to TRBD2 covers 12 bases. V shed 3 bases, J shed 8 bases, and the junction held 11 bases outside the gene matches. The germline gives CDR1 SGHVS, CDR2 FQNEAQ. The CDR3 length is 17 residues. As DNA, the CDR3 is TGTGCCAGCAGCTTTTTTCCTAGCGGGGGGGCTACTCATGAGCAGTTCTTC. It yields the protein CASSFFPSGGATHEQFF. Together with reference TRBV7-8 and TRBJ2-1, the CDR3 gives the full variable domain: GAGVSQSPRYKVAKRGQDVALRCDPISGHVSLFWYQQALGQGPEFLTYFQNEAQLDKSGLPSDRFFAERPEGSVSTLKIQRTQQEDSAVYLCASSFFPSGGATHEQFFGPGTRLTVL.

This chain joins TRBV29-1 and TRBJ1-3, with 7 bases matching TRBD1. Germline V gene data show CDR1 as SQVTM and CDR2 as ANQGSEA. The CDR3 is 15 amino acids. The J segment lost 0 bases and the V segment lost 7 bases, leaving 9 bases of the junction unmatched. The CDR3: CSALGGQHSGNTIYF. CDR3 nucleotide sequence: TGCAGCGCCCTCGGGGGACAGCACTCTGGAAACACCATATATTTT. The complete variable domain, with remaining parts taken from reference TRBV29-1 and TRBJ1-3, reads SAVISQKPSRDICQRGTSLTIQCQVDSQVTMMFWYRQQPGQSLTLIATANQGSEATYESGFVIDKFPISRPNLTFSTLTVSNMSPEDSSIYLCSALGGQHSGNTIYFGEGSWLTVV.

CDR3 DNA: TGTGCCAGCGCCCCGGGGGGGGGTCTCGGCGAGCAGTACTTC. As protein: CASAPGGGLGEQYF. The chain couples TRBV27 to TRBJ2-7, with 8 bases lining up with TRBD2. The CDR3 loop spans 14 amino acids. In germline, CDR1 is MNHEY, CDR2 SMNVEV (reference sequence). Germline trimming cut 8 bases from V and 6 bases from J; bases unmatched to any gene: 12.

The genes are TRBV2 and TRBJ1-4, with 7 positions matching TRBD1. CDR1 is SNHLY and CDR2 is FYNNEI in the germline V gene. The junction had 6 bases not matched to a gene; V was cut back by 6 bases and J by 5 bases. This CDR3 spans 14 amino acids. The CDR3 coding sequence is TGTGCCAGCAGACCGGGACAGCTAAATGAAAAACTGTTTTTT. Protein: CASRPGQLNEKLFF.

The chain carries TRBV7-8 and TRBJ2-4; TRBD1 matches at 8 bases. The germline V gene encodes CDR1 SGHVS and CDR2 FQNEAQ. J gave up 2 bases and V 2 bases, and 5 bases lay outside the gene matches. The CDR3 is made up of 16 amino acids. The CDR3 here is CASSLQGAGTKNIQYF. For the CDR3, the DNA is TGTGCCAGCAGCTTACAGGGGGCCGGGACCAAAAACATTCAGTACTTC.

The CDR3 loop reads CASSLSTDTQYF. Here the CDR3 DNA reads TGTGCCAGCAGTTTAAGCACAGATACGCAGTATTTT. V is TRBV5-6 and J is TRBJ2-3; D not certain. Germline assignment: CDR1 SGHDT and CDR2 YYEEEE. This CDR3 region has 12 residues. Trimming pared 5 bases from V and 0 bases from J, leaving 4 bases between.

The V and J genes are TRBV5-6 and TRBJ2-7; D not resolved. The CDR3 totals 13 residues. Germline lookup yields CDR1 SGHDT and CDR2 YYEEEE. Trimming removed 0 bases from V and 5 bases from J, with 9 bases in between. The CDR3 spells CASSLGQIDEQYF. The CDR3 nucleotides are TGTGCCAGCAGCTTGGGCCAAATCGACGAGCAGTACTTC.

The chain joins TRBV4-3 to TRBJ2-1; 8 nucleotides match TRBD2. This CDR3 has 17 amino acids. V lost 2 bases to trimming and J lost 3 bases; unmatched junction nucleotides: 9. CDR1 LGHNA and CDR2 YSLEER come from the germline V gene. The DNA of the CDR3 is TGCGCCAGCAGCCAAATGGGAGCGGGGGCTATCTACAATGAGCAGTTCTTC. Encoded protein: CASSQMGAGAIYNEQFF.

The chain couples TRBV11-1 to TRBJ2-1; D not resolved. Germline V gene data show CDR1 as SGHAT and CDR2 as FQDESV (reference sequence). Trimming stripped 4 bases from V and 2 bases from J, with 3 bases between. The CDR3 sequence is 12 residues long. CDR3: CASSSAYNEQFF. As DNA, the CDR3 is TGTGCCAGCAGCTCGGCCTACAATGAGCAGTTCTTC.

The CDR3 region is CASSQDTGRPNYGYTF. The CDR3 DNA reads as TGCGCCAGCAGCCAAGATACCGGTCGCCCTAACTATGGCTACACCTTC. The J gene is TRBJ1-2, the V gene TRBV4-3; D is ambiguous. Trimming removed 0 bases from V and 0 bases from J, with 11 bases in between. The CDR3 has 16 amino acids. Germline CDR1 is LGHNA and CDR2 is YSLEER.